Here is one T cell receptor (beta chain) with its context. Treatment noted: oral pan-JAK inhibitor, 5-10 mg twice daily. The authors extracted RNA and reverse transcribed it into cDNA as the sequencing template. The method was immunoSEQ multiplex PCR; TCRdb's version includes in-frame clones alone and lacks a portion of them. The top ten clones hold approximately 17% of a sample with tens of thousands of clones, around nine tenths of them seen once. The data stem from a study of CD8+ T cells in alopecia areata. CDR3 length: 12 amino acids. Germline lookup yields CDR1 SNHLY and CDR2 FYNNEI. The V end was cut by 7 bases, the J end by 3 bases, with 10 bases between.

The chain couples TRBV2 to TRBJ2-7, with TRBD1 as a possible D gene (6 bases). This sequence originates from a human donor with alopecia areata. The sequences come from CD8+ T cells sorted from blood, collected at week 24, from a patient treated with tofacitinib. The CDR3 DNA follows: TGTGCCAGCACCAAGGGGGACTACGAGCAGTACTTC. Protein: CASTKGDYEQYF.